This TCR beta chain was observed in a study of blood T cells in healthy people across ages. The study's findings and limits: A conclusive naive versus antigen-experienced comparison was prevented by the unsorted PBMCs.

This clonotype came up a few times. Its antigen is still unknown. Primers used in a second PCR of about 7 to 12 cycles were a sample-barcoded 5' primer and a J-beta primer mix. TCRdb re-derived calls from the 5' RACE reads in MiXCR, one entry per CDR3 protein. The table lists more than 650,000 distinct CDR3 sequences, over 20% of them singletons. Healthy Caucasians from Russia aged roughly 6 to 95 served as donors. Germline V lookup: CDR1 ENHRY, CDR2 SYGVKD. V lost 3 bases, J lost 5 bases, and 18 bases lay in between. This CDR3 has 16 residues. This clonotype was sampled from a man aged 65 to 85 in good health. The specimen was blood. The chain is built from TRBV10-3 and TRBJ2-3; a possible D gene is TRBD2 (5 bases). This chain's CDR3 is CAISDGRGSTQDTQYF. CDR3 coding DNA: TGTGCCATCAGTGATGGGAGAGGGTCCACACAAGATACGCAGTATTTT.